This paragraph reports one T cell receptor (beta chain). Antigen specificity is unknown. Together with a sample-barcoded 5' primer, a J-beta primer mix was included in a second PCR lasting about 6 to 12 cycles. Every cDNA was tagged by a template-switch adaptor with 12 random nucleotides. Sequencing yielded, for each sample, at least 2.5 million paired-end reads carrying CDR3. TCRdb re-called the 5' RACE reads through MiXCR, storing one row per CDR3 protein. The data show fewer than 1,000,000 distinct CDR3 sequences, with about half seen just once and 15% to 20% held by the top ten. This CDR3 comprises 16 residues. CDR1 and CDR2 from the germline V gene are SGHAT and FQNNGV. The junction had 7 bases not matched to a gene; V was cut back by 0 bases and J by 4 bases. The data belong to a study of blood T cells in healthy people across ages. Every donor provided 7.5 to 10 milliliters of peripheral blood.

Study-wide findings and caveats: Donors of long life had a larger count of naive CD4+ cells and greater diversity than aged donors.

The genes are TRBV11-2 and TRBJ2-3, with TRBD1 matching over 7 bases. Input material: blood. The origin of this receptor is a man aged 80 or over in good health. The CDR3 loop is CASSLDLRTGPDTQYF. CDR3 in DNA: TGTGCCAGCAGCTTAGATTTACGGACAGGACCAGATACGCAGTATTTT.